The 15 T cell receptor beta chains presented below share a single source sample, sequenced in a study of metastatic and nonmetastatic thyroid tumors. TCRdb ran MiXCR on the PCR reads. The sample lists 20,000 to 25,000 clones, 15% to 20% seen once, with 27% in the top ten. Each patient went into thyroid surgery without having received any treatment. Input material: blood. The receptors come from a female donor with papillary thyroid cancer or a benign thyroid nodule (not recorded which). Some clones in this sample may be carry-over from other donors' samples.

A few counts support this clone. Possible read error: a much larger clone is one base away. Other DNA sequences from this sample encode an identical CDR3 as well. The chain carries TRBV29-1 and TRBJ1-2; unclear D gene. The V end lost 4 bases, the J end lost 8 bases, and 17 bases lay between the germline ends. The CDR3 sequence is 13 residues long. Germline V CDR1 and CDR2: SQVTM, ANQGSEA. CDR3 coding DNA: TGCAGCGTTGTTGGCGCCACCTCGTACGGCTACACCTTC. It specifies CSVVGATSYGYTF.

The V gene is TRBV4-3, the J gene TRBJ2-6; D remains ambiguous. The V and J ends lost 0 bases and 1 base respectively, with 10 bases between them. CDR3 size: 17 residues. CDR1 LGHNA and CDR2 YSLEER come from the germline V gene. This CDR3 is CASSQDADLSGANVLTF. CDR3 DNA sequence: TGCGCCAGCAGCCAAGATGCGGATTTGTCTGGGGCCAACGTCCTGACTTTC.

This clone appeared many times. The CDR3 sequence: CASSLPSGGAGNEQFF. The CDR3 DNA follows: TGTGCCAGCAGCTTACCCAGCGGGGGGGCTGGCAATGAGCAGTTCTTC. The chain couples TRBV7-9 to TRBJ2-1; 10 nucleotides match TRBD2. This CDR3 has 16 residues. After removal of 2 bases from V and 6 bases from J, the junction contained 7 bases not matched to a gene. Germline CDR1 SEHNR, CDR2 FQNEAQ (reference sequence). The full variable domain, completed using reference TRBV7-9 and TRBJ2-1, is DTGVSQNPRHKITKRGQNVTFRCDPISEHNRLYWYRQTLGQGPEFLTYFQNEAQLEKSRLLSDRFSAERPKGSFSTLEIQRTEQGDSAMYLCASSLPSGGAGNEQFFGPGTRLTVL.

This clone was recorded at least ten times. The chain couples TRBV6-5 to TRBJ2-1; TRBD2 is a possible D gene (6 bases). Germline V gene sequence: CDR1 MNHEY, CDR2 SVGAGI. This CDR3 is built from 15 residues. Trimming took off 2 bases at V and 2 bases at J, with 10 bases between the two ends. Here the CDR3 DNA reads TGTGCCAGCAGTTACGGGGGGTTCGCCTACAATGAGCAGTTCTTC. It translates to CASSYGGFAYNEQFF.

This clone was found many times. The rearrangement uses TRBV19 and TRBJ1-6; D uncertain. This CDR3 comprises 13 residues. With 7 bases removed from V and 5 bases from J, the gap between germline ends came to 9 bases. CDR1 and CDR2 from the germline V gene are LNHDA and SQIVND (reference sequence). The CDR3 nucleotides are TGTGCCAGTAATAACCGAAATAATTCACCCCTCCACTTT. Its translation: CASNNRNNSPLHF.

This clone showed up many times. V is TRBV5-5 and J is TRBJ2-7; TRBD2 agrees at 8 bases. The junction had 5 bases not matched to a gene; V was cut back by 4 bases and J by 11 bases. Per germline, CDR1 SGHKS and CDR2 YYEKEE (reference sequence). This CDR3 has 11 amino acids. DNA of the CDR3: TGTGCCAGCAGCCCCGGGGGGGAAGAGTACTTC. Its protein product is CASSPGGEEYF.

This clone was counted a few times. The chain combines TRBV6-2 or TRBV6-3 with TRBJ2-1; 9 nucleotides agree with TRBD2. V was pared by 6 bases and J by 0 bases, with 12 bases of the junction left unmatched. CDR1 is MNHEY, CDR2 SVGEGT, per germline. The CDR3 has 18 amino acids. As DNA, the CDR3 is TGTGCCAGCAGCCCGCAGAGGGCGGGAGGGAGCTCCTACAATGAGCAGTTCTTC. As protein: CASSPQRAGGSSYNEQFF.

By share of the sample, this clone is medium-sized. The rearrangement links TRBV12-3 or TRBV12-4 to TRBJ1-2; D ambiguous. The CDR3 contains 13 residues. Trimming pared 1 base from V and 3 bases from J, leaving 6 bases between. The CDR3 loop is CASSLGLYYGYTF. CDR3 nucleotides: TGTGCCAGCAGTTTAGGGCTCTACTATGGCTACACCTTC.

In its sample, this clone was seen a few times. This sequence joins TRBV7-2 and TRBJ2-7, with D perhaps matching TRBD1 (5 bases). Trimming stripped 4 bases from V and 5 bases from J, with 9 bases between. There are 12 residues in the CDR3. CDR1 is SGHTA, CDR2 FQGNSA, per germline. The CDR3 DNA sequence: TGTGCCAGCAGCTCAGGGCCCGACGAGCAGTACTTC. Translation gives CASSSGPDEQYF.

This clone came up a few times. The junction differs from germline at one of its ends, possibly a read error. The rearrangement links TRBV6-1 to TRBJ1-1; D may be TRBD1 (6 bases). This CDR3 comprises 12 residues. The V gene's germline CDR1 is MNHNS and CDR2 SASEGT. The CDR3 spells CASTGRGSEALF. As DNA, the CDR3 is TGTGCCAGCACGGGAAGGGGGTCTGAAGCTTTATTT.

This clone was counted at least ten times. The V and J genes are TRBV6-6 and TRBJ2-6; D might be TRBD1 (5 bases). Trimming stripped 2 bases from V and 0 bases from J, with 14 bases between. This CDR3 is built from 18 residues. Germline CDR1 MNHNY, CDR2 SVGAGI (reference sequence). CDR3 residues: CASSYVAGPSSGANVLTF. DNA for the CDR3: TGTGCCAGCAGTTACGTCGCAGGGCCATCCTCTGGGGCCAACGTCCTGACTTTC.

By its share, this clone is medium-sized. The V call is TRBV6-1, the J call TRBJ1-2; tentatively, D is TRBD1 (5 bases). Germline loops: CDR1 MNHNS, CDR2 SASEGT. The CDR3 has 13 amino acids. The V end was cut by 6 bases, the J end by 4 bases, with 12 bases between. The CDR3 reads CASRVTAFYGYTF. In DNA form, the CDR3 reads TGTGCCAGCAGAGTGACAGCCTTCTATGGCTACACCTTC.

Ten or more counts support this clone. V usage is TRBV24-1 and J usage is TRBJ1-5; maybe TRBD1 (5 bases). CDR1 and CDR2 (germline): KGHDR, SFDVKD. V lost 3 bases and J lost 4, with 12 bases in between. The CDR3 length is 15 residues. CDR3 loop: CATSDPNGGNQPQHF. The CDR3 region has the DNA TGTGCCACCAGTGATCCCAACGGGGGTAATCAGCCCCAGCATTTT.

This clone has ten or more counts. The V gene is TRBV20-1, the J gene TRBJ2-7, with 7 nucleotides matching TRBD2. CDR3 length: 13 residues. Germline trimming cut 2 bases from V and 3 bases from J; bases unmatched to any gene: 4. Germline V gene sequence: CDR1 DFQATT, CDR2 SNEGSKA (reference sequence). The CDR3 here is CSARYPSGYEQYF. The CDR3 nucleotides read TGCAGTGCTAGATATCCTAGCGGCTACGAGCAGTACTTC.

This clone showed up many times. The identical CDR3 is also encoded by other nucleotide sequences in the sample. J is TRBJ2-4 and V is TRBV6-2 or TRBV6-3; TRBD1 is a possible D gene (6 bases). The V and J ends lost 8 bases and 2 bases respectively, with 13 bases between them. Looked up from germline, CDR1 is MNHEY and CDR2 is SVGEGT. There are 14 residues in the CDR3. CDR3 nucleotide sequence: TGTGCCAGCTCCATAACAGGGTCCAAAAACATTCAGTACTTC. This gives the protein CASSITGSKNIQYF.